This entry lists 8 T cell receptor beta chains sequenced from one sample in a study of T cell repertoires in cytomegalovirus infection. In TCRdb, the reads were re-called with MiXCR into one record per CDR3 protein. The sample holds some 200,000 distinct CDR3 sequences, about 21% seen once. The source material was PBMCs. Source of these receptors: a human donor in good health (CMV status not recorded). Some clones in this sample may be carry-over from other donors' samples.

The genes are TRBV2 and TRBJ2-3, with 10 nucleotides matching TRBD2. This CDR3 has 13 residues. The junction had 6 bases not matched to a gene; V was cut back by 5 bases and J by 10 bases. Germline V gene lookup returns CDR1 SNHLY and CDR2 FYNNEI. CDR3: CASSLRLAGSQYF. CDR3 sequence (DNA): TGTGCCAGCAGTCTCCGACTAGCGGGCTCGCAGTATTTT.

The chain couples TRBV9 to TRBJ1-1; a possible D gene is TRBD1 (6 bases). This CDR3 contains 13 residues. From germline, CDR1 is SGDLS and CDR2 YYNGEE. The V gene lost 1 base and the J gene lost 6 bases, with 10 bases spanning the gap. CDR3 in DNA: TGTGCCAGCAGCGTAATGACAGGCTCTGAAGCTTTCTTT. This translates into CASSVMTGSEAFF.

The gene calls are TRBV28 and TRBJ2-4; 10 bases map to TRBD1. The germline V gene encodes CDR1 MDHEN and CDR2 SYDVKM. There are 13 residues in the CDR3. J lost 8 bases, V lost 8 bases, and 6 bases had no gene match. In DNA form, the CDR3 reads TGTGCCAGCGGAAGGGGGACAGGGGACATTCAGTACTTC. It is translated as CASGRGTGDIQYF.

The chain is built from TRBV18 and TRBJ1-4; D is unclear. Germline CDR1 is KGHSH and CDR2 is LQKENI. Trimming shortened V by 0 bases and J by 11 bases, and 16 bases separated the two germline ends. CDR3 length equals 15 residues. CDR3 protein: CASSPPQPEPEKLFF. In DNA, the CDR3 is TGTGCCAGCTCACCACCCCAGCCAGAACCCGAGAAACTGTTTTTT. The full variable domain, its missing parts supplied by reference TRBV18 and TRBJ1-4, is NAGVMQNPRHLVRRRGQEARLRCSPMKGHSHVYWYRQLPEEGLKFMVYLQKENIIDESGMPKERFSAEFPKEGPSILRIQQVVRGDSAAYFCASSPPQPEPEKLFFGSGTQLSVL.

A few counts support this clonotype. This chain uses TRBV2 with TRBJ2-1; D is ambiguous. Germline CDR1 and CDR2: SNHLY and FYNNEI. V was clipped by 9 bases and J by 0 bases, with 12 bases between them. This CDR3 comprises 14 residues. The DNA of the CDR3 is TGTGCCAGTTTGGCTACGAGCTCCTACAATGAGCAGTTCTTC. Its translation: CASLATSSYNEQFF.

The CDR3 DNA reads TGTGCCAGCAGCTCCTTCCCGGATACGCAGTATTTT. Protein: CASSSFPDTQYF. The chain uses TRBV7-2 and TRBJ2-3, with D unresolved. Germline CDR1 reads SGHTA; CDR2 reads FQGNSA. The CDR3 length is 12 residues. V lost 4 bases to trimming and J lost 6 bases, with 8 bases between them.

This sequence joins TRBV11-2 and TRBJ2-3, with 8 bases matching TRBD2. With V trimmed by 3 bases and J by 4 bases, 9 bases remained unmatched. This CDR3 is 16 amino acids long. Germline V CDR1 and CDR2: SGHAT, FQNNGV. The CDR3 here is CASSLRAGGPADTQYF. The CDR3 DNA reads as TGTGCCAGCAGCTTGAGGGCGGGGGGCCCCGCAGATACGCAGTATTTT.

This clonotype was counted ten times or more. The chain joins TRBV7-8 to TRBJ2-7; D gene ambiguous. This CDR3 is 14 amino acids long. V was cut by 3 bases and J by 3 bases, with 12 bases left in between. Germline V lookup: CDR1 SGHVS, CDR2 FQNEAQ. The CDR3 spells CASSFELGNYEQYF. CDR3 nucleotide sequence: TGTGCCAGCAGCTTCGAGTTAGGTAACTACGAGCAGTACTTC.